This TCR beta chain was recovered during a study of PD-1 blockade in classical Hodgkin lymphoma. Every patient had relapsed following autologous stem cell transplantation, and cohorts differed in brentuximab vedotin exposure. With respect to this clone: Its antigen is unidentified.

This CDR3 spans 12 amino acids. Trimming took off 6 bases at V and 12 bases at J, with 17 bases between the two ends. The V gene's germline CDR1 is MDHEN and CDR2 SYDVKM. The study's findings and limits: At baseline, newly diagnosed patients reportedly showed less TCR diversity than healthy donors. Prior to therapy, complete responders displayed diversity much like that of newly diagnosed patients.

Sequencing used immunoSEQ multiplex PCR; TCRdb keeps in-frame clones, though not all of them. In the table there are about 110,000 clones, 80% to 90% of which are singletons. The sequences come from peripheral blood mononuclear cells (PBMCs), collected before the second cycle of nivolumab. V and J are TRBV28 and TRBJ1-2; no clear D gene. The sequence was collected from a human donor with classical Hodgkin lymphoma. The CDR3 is CASSLPRAGHTF. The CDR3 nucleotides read TGTGCCAGCAGCCTACCGAGAGCCGGACACACCTTC.